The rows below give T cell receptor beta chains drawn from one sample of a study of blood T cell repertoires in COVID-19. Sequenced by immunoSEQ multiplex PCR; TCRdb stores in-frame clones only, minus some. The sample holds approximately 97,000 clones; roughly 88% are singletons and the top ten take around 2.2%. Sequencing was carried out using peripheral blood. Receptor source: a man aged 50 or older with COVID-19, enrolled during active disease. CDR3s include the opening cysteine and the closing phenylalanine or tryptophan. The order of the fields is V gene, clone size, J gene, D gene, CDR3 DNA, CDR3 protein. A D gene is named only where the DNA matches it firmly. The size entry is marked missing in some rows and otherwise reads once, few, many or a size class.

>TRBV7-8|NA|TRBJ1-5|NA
TGTGCCAGCAGCTTGGGGGGGGCCCTAAGTCAGCCCCAGCATTTT
CASSLGGALSQPQHF
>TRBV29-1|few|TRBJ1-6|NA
TGCAGCGTTAGGACAGCCTCAGATTCACCCCTCCACTTT
CSVRTASDSPLHF
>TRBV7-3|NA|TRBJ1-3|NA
TGTGCCAGCAGCCAGACTGGGGGGAATGCGGGAAACACCATATATTTT
CASSQTGGNAGNTIYF
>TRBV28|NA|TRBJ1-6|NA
TGTGCCAGCGGATCAGGGGCTGGTTCACCCCTCCACTTT
CASGSGAGSPLHF
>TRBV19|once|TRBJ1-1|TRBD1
TGTGCCAGTAGTTCACAGGGGGCGGTCACTGAAGCTTTCTTT
CASSSQGAVTEAFF
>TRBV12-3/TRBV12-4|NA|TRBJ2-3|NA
TGTGCCAGCAGTATAATTTCAGATACGCAGTATTTT
CASSIISDTQYF
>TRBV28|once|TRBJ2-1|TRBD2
TGTGCCAGCAGTCCAGGACTAGCGGGAAACAATGAGCAGTTCTTC
CASSPGLAGNNEQFF
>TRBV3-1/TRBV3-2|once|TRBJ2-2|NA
TGTGCCAGCAGCCAAGGGGTACGGGGGTTCACCGGGGAGCTGTTTTTT
CASSQGVRGFTGELFF
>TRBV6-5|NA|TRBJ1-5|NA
TGTGCCAGCAGACGTACAGGCGGCAATCAGCCCCAGCATTTT
CASRRTGGNQPQHF
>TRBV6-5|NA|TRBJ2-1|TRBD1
TGTGCCAGCAGGACAGGGGACACCTACAATGAGCAGTTCTTC
CASRTGDTYNEQFF
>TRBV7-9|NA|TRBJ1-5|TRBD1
TGTGCCAGCAGCTTAGGGCTAGCCGGGACAGGGGCCAATCAGCCCCAGCATTTT
CASSLGLAGTGANQPQHF
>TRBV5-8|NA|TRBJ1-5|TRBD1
TGTGCCAGCAGCTTGGGACAGGGGGCTTATAGCAATCAGCCCCAGCATTTT
CASSLGQGAYSNQPQHF
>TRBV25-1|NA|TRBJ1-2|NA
TGTGCCAGTAGGGAGGACGGGGACTATGGCTACACCTTC
CASREDGDYGYTF
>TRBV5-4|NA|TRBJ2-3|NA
TGTGCCAGCAGCAAGACAGATCAAGATACGCAGTATTTT
CASSKTDQDTQYF
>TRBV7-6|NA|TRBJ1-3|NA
TGTGCCAGCAGCTCCTTGTGGGGGCTAGGAAACACCATATATTTT
CASSSLWGLGNTIYF
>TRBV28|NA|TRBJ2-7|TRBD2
TGTGCCAGCAGTTCCGGTCTAGCGGGGGGCTACGAGCAGTACTTC
CASSSGLAGGYEQYF